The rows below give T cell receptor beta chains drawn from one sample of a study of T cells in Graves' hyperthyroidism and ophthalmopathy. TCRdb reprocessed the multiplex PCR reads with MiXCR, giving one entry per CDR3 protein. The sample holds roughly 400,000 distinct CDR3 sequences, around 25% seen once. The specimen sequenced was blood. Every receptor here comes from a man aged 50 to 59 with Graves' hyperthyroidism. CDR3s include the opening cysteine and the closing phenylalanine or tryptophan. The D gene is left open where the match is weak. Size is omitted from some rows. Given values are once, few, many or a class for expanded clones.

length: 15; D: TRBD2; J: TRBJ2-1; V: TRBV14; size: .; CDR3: CASSQGGSIYNEQFF; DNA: TGTGCCAGCAGCCAGGGCGGGAGTATCTACAATGAGCAGTTCTTC
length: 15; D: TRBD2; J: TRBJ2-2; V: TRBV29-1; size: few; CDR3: CSVVGGLADTGELFF; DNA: TGCAGCGTTGTAGGGGGACTAGCGGACACCGGGGAGCTGTTTTTT
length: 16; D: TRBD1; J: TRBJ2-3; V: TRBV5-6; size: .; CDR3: CASSLKTGGRVDTQYF; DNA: TGTGCCAGCAGCCTTAAGACAGGGGGCAGGGTAGATACGCAGTATTTT
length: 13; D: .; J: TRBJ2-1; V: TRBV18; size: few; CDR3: CASSPSWGNEQFF; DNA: TGTGCCAGCTCACCGTCGTGGGGCAATGAGCAGTTCTTC
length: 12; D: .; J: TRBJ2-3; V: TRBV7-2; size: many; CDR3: CASSSYTDTQYF; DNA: TGTGCCAGCAGTTCCTACACAGATACGCAGTATTTT
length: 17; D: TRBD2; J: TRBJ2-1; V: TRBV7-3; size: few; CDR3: CASSLTFTSGSYNEQFF; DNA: TGTGCCAGCAGCTTAACGTTTACTAGCGGGTCCTACAATGAGCAGTTCTTC
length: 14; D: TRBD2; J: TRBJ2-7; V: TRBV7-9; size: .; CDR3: CASSSSGRAAEQYF; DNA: TGTGCCAGCAGTTCTAGCGGGAGAGCAGCCGAGCAGTACTTC
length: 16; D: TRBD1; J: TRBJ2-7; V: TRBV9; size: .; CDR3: CASSAPLTGKRYEQYF; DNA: TGTGCCAGCAGCGCACCCCTGACAGGGAAAAGGTACGAGCAGTACTTC
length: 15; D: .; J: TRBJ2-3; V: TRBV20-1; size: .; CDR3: CSARAGGLFTDTQYF; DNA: TGCAGTGCTAGAGCAGGTGGCTTATTCACAGATACGCAGTATTTT
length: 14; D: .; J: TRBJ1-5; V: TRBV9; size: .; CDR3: CASSATGDNQPQHF; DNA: TGTGCCAGCAGCGCCACAGGAGATAATCAGCCCCAGCATTTT
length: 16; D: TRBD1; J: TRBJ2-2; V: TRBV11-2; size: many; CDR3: CASSQGDRSNTGELFF; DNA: TGTGCCAGCAGCCAAGGGGACAGGTCGAACACCGGGGAGCTGTTTTTT
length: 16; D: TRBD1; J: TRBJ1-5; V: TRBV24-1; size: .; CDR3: CATSDTTGTGDQPQHF; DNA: TGTGCCACCAGTGACACAACCGGGACAGGGGATCAGCCCCAGCATTTT
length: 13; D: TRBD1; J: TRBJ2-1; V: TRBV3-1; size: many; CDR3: CASRETGQAEQFF; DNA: TGTGCCAGCAGAGAGACAGGGCAGGCTGAGCAGTTCTTC
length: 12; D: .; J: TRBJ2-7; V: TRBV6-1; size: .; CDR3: CASRATGNEQYF; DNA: TGTGCCAGCAGAGCCACAGGGAACGAGCAGTACTTC
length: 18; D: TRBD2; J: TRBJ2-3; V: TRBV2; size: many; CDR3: CASKSNVGLAGDKDTQYF; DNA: TGTGCCAGCAAATCTAATGTGGGACTAGCGGGAGACAAGGATACGCAGTATTTT
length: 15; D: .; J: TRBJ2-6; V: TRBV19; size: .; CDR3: CATTQGVSGANVLTF; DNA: TGTGCCACCACCCAGGGTGTCTCTGGGGCCAACGTCCTGACTTTC
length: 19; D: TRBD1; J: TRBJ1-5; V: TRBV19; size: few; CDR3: CASSIRAGTGRDGNQPQHF; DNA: TGTGCCAGTAGTATACGGGCCGGGACAGGGAGGGATGGCAATCAGCCCCAGCATTTT
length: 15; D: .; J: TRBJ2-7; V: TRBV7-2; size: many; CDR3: CASSLGSGVAYEQYF; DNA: TGTGCCAGCAGCTTAGGGTCGGGGGTAGCCTACGAGCAGTACTTC
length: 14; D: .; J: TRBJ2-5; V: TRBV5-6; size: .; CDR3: CASSLEGRRETQYF; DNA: TGTGCCAGCAGCTTGGAGGGTAGGCGAGAGACCCAGTACTTC
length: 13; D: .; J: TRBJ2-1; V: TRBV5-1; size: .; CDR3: CASMSGSYNEQFF; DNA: TGCGCCAGCATGTCGGGCTCCTACAATGAGCAGTTCTTC
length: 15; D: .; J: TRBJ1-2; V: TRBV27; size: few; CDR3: CASSSKGQALVGYTF; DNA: TGTGCCAGCAGTTCGAAGGGCCAAGCACTTGTCGGCTACACCTTC
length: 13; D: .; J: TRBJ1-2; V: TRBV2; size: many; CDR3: CASSESGLDGYTF; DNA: TGTGCCAGCAGTGAAAGTGGGTTGGATGGCTACACCTTC
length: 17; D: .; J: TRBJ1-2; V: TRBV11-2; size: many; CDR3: CASNPRGGSGANYGYTF; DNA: TGTGCCAGCAACCCGAGGGGAGGTTCAGGAGCTAACTATGGCTACACCTTC
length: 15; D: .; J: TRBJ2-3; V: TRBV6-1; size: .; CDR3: CASKPRGTSTDTQYF; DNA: TGTGCCAGCAAACCGAGGGGGACTAGCACAGATACGCAGTATTTT
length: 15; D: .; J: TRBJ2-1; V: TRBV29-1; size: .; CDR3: CSVEQGGSSYNEQFF; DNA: TGCAGCGTTGAACAAGGTGGGAGCTCCTACAATGAGCAGTTCTTC
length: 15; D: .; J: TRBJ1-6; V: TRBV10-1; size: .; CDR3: CASSYPVGMNSPLHF; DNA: TGTGCCAGCAGTTACCCAGTAGGGATGAATTCACCCCTCCACTTT
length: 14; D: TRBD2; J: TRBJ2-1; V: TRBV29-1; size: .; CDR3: CSVARLAGDNEQFF; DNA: TGCAGCGTTGCCAGGCTAGCGGGAGACAATGAGCAGTTCTTC
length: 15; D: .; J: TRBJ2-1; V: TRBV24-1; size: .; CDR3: CATSERGSAYNEQFF; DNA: TGTGCCACCAGTGAACGGGGCAGCGCCTACAATGAGCAGTTCTTC
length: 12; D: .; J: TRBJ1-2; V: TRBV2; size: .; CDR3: CASSPWTWGYTF; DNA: TGTGCCAGCAGTCCCTGGACGTGGGGCTACACCTTC
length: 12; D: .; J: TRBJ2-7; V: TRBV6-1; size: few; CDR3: CASSDTSYEQYF; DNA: TGTGCCAGCAGCGACACCTCCTACGAGCAGTACTTC
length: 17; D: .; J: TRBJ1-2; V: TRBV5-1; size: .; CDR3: CASSYSGTTLANYGYTF; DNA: TGCGCCAGCAGTTATTCCGGGACAACCCTGGCTAACTATGGCTACACCTTC
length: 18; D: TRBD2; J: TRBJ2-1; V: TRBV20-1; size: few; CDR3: CSATQLTTSGRGYNEQFF; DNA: TGCAGTGCTACCCAGCTCACTACTAGCGGGAGGGGGTACAATGAGCAGTTCTTC
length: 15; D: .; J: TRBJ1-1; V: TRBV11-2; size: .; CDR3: CASSLGPGPFTEAFF; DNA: TGTGCCAGCAGCTTAGGACCCGGCCCCTTCACTGAAGCTTTCTTT